This T cell receptor (beta chain) was captured by sequencing in a study of PD-1 blockade in classical Hodgkin lymphoma. Study summary: Patients were treated with nivolumab at 3 mg/kg, and this was given intravenously every 2 weeks.

Only in-frame clones appear in the TCRdb table, and some are missing; sequencing was by immunoSEQ multiplex PCR. The profile shows some 23,000 clones, around three quarters of them singletons. This clone turned up a few times. The antigen is unknown. General observations from the study: Only CD4+ TCR diversity, not CD8+, had risen significantly by C4D1. Whatever underlies the repertoire differences (possibly disease activity or prior therapy) remains undefined. Exclusion covered patients beginning nivolumab under 1 year post-ASCT.

In germline, CDR1 is MDHEN, CDR2 SYDVKM. The CDR3 runs to 16 residues. Trimming left V 2 bases short and J 2 bases short, with 14 bases between. Each patient relapsed following autologous stem cell transplantation, and prior brentuximab vedotin exposure differed. The V gene is TRBV28, the J gene TRBJ2-3; maybe TRBD2 (6 bases). Source: peripheral blood mononuclear cells (PBMCs), taken before the second cycle of nivolumab. The receptor comes from a human donor with classical Hodgkin lymphoma. The CDR3: CASSLRAGIDTDTQYF. The CDR3 DNA sequence: TGTGCCAGCAGTTTAAGAGCGGGCATCGACACAGATACGCAGTATTTT.